This T cell receptor (beta chain) was identified in a study of shared clonotypes between healthy human individuals. This CDR3 has 21 residues. V gave up 1 base and J gave up 3 bases; unmatched junction bases: 22. CDR1 is LGHNA, CDR2 YNFKEQ, per germline. The genomic DNA of each subset was split evenly across several immunoSEQ plates. Sequencing was performed with immunoSEQ multiplex PCR; in TCRdb, only in-frame clones are kept and a portion is missing. Altogether around 510,000 clones are present, approximately 95% being singletons, with the ten largest covering about 0.064%. The sequencing sample was made of naive CD4+ T cells sorted from blood. The sample's subset: CD45RA+ positively selected. This TCR came from a woman aged 25 to 45 in good health. This chain connects TRBV4-2 to TRBJ2-3, with 7 bases lining up with TRBD2. The CDR3 DNA reads as TGTGCCAGCAGCCAAGTACCCCCTGGACCCCGAGGGAGCGGGAAAACAGATACGCAGTATTTT. This gives the protein CASSQVPPGPRGSGKTDTQYF.